This T cell receptor beta chain was recovered during a study of T cell changes during pregnancy in multiple sclerosis. The CDR3 covers 11 residues. V shed 5 bases and J shed 5 bases, with 9 bases lying between them. Germline lookup yields CDR1 DFQATT and CDR2 SNEGSKA (reference sequence). Data came from immunoSEQ multiplex PCR; TCRdb stores just in-frame clones and leaves some out. The sample gives roughly 40,000 clones, 92% of which show up once; roughly 13% is in the top ten. The rearrangement links TRBV20-1 to TRBJ1-1; D is uncertain. This receptor was obtained from a female donor with multiple sclerosis, enrolled in a pregnancy study. Here the sequenced sample was CD8+ T cells from peripheral blood mononuclear cells, taken in the first trimester of pregnancy. The CDR3 region is CSAAEGTEAFF. CDR3 sequence (DNA): TGCAGTGCTGCGGAGGGTACTGAAGCTTTCTTT.